The rows below give T cell receptor beta chains drawn from one sample of a study of beta chain features in type 1 diabetes. Generated by immunoSEQ multiplex PCR, the TCRdb table keeps only in-frame clones and is missing some. Here the sample spans 350,000 to 450,000 clones, about 14% being singletons. Specimen: naive CD4+ T cells from blood. The source is a young man in good health. CDR3s leave out the opening cysteine and the closing phenylalanine or tryptophan. Only some rows state a clone size, as once, few, many or a class for expanded clones.

ASSYARGVRAYEQY,TRBV6-5,NA
ASSPVTSSWTEAF,TRBV18,NA
ASSATGYTNEQY,TRBV6-4,few
ASSVSRGPGELF,TRBV9,NA
ASSVGGLAYNEQF,TRBV19,few
ASSQTSVYNEQF,TRBV5-4,NA
SVEEKTGYEQY,TRBV29-1,few
ASSLFASENTGELF,TRBV7-2,NA
ASSQDLAHEQF,TRBV14,few
ASSPPLSYNEQF,TRBV18,few
ASSPRVGEAF,TRBV18,NA
ASSQPGGKNIQY,TRBV19,few
ASSPGLAGTYNEQF,TRBV18,few
ASSTMINTEAF,TRBV19,few
ASSASRGETQY,TRBV6-5,NA
ASSLYPGADTQY,TRBV28,NA
ASSLAAGAVETQY,TRBV7-2,few
SVKNRSSEAF,TRBV29-1,NA
SARAGDGYT,TRBV20-1,once
ASSLAVMSGAKGETQY,TRBV7-2,NA
ATGTGHTDTQY,TRBV11-2,few
AWRDSGNNQPQH,TRBV30,NA